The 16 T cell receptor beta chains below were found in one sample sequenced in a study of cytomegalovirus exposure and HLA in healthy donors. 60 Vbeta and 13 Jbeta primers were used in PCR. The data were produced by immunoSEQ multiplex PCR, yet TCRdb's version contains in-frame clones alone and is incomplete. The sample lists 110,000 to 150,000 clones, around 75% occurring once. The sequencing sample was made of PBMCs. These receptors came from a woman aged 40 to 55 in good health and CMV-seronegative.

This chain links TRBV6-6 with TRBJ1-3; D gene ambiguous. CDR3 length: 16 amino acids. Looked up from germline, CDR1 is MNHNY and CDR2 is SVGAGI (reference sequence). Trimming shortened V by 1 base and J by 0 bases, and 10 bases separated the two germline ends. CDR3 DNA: TGTGCCAGCAGTTACTTCCAGGCGCTCTCTGGAAACACCATATATTTT. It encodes CASSYFQALSGNTIYF.

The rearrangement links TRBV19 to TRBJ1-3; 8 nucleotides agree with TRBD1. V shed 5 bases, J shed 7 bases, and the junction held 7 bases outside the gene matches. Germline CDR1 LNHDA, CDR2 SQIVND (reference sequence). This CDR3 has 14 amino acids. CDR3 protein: CASSHQGARNTIYF. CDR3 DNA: TGTGCCAGTAGTCACCAGGGGGCCAGGAACACCATATATTTT.

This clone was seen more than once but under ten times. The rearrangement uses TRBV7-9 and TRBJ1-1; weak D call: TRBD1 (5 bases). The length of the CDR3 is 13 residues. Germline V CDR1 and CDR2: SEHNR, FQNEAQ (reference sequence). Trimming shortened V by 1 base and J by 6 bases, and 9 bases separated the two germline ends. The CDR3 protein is CASSLGGWAEAFF. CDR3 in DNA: TGTGCCAGCAGCTTAGGGGGCTGGGCTGAAGCTTTCTTT.

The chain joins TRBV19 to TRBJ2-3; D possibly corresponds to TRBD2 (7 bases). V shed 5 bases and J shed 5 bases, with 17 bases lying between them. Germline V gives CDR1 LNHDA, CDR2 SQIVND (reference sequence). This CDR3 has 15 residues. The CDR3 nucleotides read TGTGCCAGTAGTTTGTGGGGGGGCGGGGAAGATACGCAGTATTTT. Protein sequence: CASSLWGGGEDTQYF. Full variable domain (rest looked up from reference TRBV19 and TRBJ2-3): DGGITQSPKYLFRKEGQNVTLSCEQNLNHDAMYWYRQDPGQGLRLIYYSQIVNDFQKGDIAEGYSVSREKKESFPLTVTSAQKNPTAFYLCASSLWGGGEDTQYFGPGTRLTVL.

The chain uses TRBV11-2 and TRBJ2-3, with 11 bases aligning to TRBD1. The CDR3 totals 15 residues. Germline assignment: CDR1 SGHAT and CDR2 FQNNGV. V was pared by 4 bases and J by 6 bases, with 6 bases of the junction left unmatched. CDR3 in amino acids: CASSYHGQGADTQYF. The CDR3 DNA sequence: TGTGCCAGCAGCTACCACGGACAGGGGGCCGATACGCAGTATTTT.

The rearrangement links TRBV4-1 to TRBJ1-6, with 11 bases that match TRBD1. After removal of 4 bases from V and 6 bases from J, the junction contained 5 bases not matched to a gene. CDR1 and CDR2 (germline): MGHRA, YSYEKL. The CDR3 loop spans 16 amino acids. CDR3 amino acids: CASSLGTGGSNSPLHF. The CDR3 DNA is TGCGCCAGCAGCCTGGGGACAGGGGGATCTAATTCACCCCTCCACTTT.

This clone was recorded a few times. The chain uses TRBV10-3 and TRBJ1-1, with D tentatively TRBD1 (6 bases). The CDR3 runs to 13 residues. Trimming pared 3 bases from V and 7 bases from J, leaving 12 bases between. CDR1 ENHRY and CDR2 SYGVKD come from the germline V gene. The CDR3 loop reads CAISEQGPDEAFF. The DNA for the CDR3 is TGTGCCATCAGTGAACAGGGCCCCGATGAAGCTTTCTTT.

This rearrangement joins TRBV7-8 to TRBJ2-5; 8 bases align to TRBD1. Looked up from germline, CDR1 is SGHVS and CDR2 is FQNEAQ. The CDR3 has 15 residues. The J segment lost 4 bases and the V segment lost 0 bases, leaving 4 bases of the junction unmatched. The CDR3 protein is CASSLARDRPETQYF. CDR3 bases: TGTGCCAGCAGCTTAGCCCGGGACAGGCCAGAGACCCAGTACTTC.

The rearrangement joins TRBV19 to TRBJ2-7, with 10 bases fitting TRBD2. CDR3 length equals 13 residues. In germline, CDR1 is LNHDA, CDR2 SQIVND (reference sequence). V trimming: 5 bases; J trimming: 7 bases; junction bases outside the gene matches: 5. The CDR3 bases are TGTGCCAGTAGTGGCCTAGCGGGGGCAGAGCAGTACTTC. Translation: CASSGLAGAEQYF.

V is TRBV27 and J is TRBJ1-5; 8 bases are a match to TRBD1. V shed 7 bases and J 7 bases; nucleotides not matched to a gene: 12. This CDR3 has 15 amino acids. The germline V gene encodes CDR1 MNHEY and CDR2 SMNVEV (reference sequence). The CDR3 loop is CASKMTGAKKQPQHF. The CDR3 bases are TGTGCCAGCAAGATGACAGGGGCGAAGAAACAGCCCCAGCATTTT.

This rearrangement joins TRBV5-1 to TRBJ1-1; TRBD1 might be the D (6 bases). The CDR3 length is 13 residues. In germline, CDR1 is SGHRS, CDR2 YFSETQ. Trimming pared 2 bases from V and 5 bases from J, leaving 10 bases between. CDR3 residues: CASSLTGQTEAFF. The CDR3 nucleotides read TGCGCCAGCAGCTTAACAGGGCAAACTGAAGCTTTCTTT.

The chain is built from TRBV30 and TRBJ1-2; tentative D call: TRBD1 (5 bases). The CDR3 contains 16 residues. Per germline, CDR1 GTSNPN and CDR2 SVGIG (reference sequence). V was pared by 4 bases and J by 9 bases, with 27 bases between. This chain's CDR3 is CAWTPKGLQFLWRYTF. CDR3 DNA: TGTGCCTGGACCCCAAAGGGGCTCCAGTTTCTATGGCGCTACACCTTC.

CDR3 sequence (DNA): TGTGCCAGCAGTTACTCATCGGGTAAAGAGACCCAGTACTTC. Encoded protein: CASSYSSGKETQYF. The chain combines TRBV6-5 with TRBJ2-5; D gene unclear. V was shortened by 0 bases and J by 3 bases, with 8 bases between the two germline ends. The CDR3 sequence is 14 residues long. Germline assignment: CDR1 MNHEY and CDR2 SVGAGI.

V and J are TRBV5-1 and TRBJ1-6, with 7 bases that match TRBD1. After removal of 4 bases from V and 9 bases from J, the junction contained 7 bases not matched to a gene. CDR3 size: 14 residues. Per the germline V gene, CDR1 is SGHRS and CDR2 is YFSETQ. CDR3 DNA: TGCGCCAGCAGCGGGACAGAGGGGGGTTCACCCCTCCACTTT. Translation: CASSGTEGGSPLHF.

The CDR3 sequence is CASISVIASLNNEQFF. The CDR3 DNA reads as TGTGCCAGCATTAGTGTAATAGCAAGCCTAAACAATGAGCAGTTCTTC. This chain uses TRBV2 with TRBJ2-1, with unresolved D. Trimming removed 7 bases from V and 5 bases from J, with 21 bases in between. CDR1 SNHLY and CDR2 FYNNEI come from the germline V gene. The length of the CDR3 is 16 residues.

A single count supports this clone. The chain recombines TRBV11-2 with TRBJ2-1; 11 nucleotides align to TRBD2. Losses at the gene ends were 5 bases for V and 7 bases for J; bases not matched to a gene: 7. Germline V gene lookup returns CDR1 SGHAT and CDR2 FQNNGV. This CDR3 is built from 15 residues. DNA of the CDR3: TGTGCCAGCAGCCCTATAGCGGGGGGGCTTAATGAGCAGTTCTTC. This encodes CASSPIAGGLNEQFF.